This T cell receptor (beta chain) stems from a study of cytomegalovirus exposure and HLA in healthy donors. Study results and caveats: Evidence from a later analysis indicated that most CMV-associated TCR beta chains looked HLA-restricted.

J lost 4 bases, V lost 1 base, and 5 bases had no gene match. Germline V gene sequence: CDR1 SEHNR, CDR2 FQNEAQ (reference sequence). This CDR3 comprises 15 residues. Notes on this clone: Its antigen is still unknown.

PCR used 60 Vbeta primers and 13 Jbeta primers. Repertoires were generated with immunoSEQ multiplex PCR, while TCRdb's copy carries only in-frame clones and drops some. This sample carries 60,000 or so clones, about 77% of them seen once, and the ten largest clones take about 2.3%. J is TRBJ2-3 and V is TRBV7-9, with 7 bases that match TRBD2. Specimen: PBMCs. The sequence was collected from a female donor in good health and CMV-seronegative. The DNA of the CDR3 is TGTGCCAGCAGCTTAGACGGCGGGAGCTCAGATACGCAGTATTTT. Its protein is CASSLDGGSSDTQYF.